This T cell receptor (beta chain) was recovered during a study of response to subunit inactivated influenza vaccine. In germline, CDR1 is SEHNR, CDR2 FQNEAQ (reference sequence). Deletions cut 9 bases from V and 1 base from J, with 20 bases between. The CDR3 has 16 amino acids. TCRdb re-analysed the RT-PCR reads in MiXCR, keeping a single row per CDR3 protein. The table records around 190,000 distinct CDR3 sequences, 9.2% of them present only once. This chain connects TRBV7-9 to TRBJ2-3, with no clear D. The TCR was taken from a man in his forties or fifties who received an inactivated influenza vaccine. The sample was non-naive T cells sorted from PBMCs, taken on the day of vaccination. The chain's CDR3 is CARSPRLDPCTDTQYF. The CDR3 region has the DNA TGTGCCAGGAGCCCCCGGCTGGACCCCTGCACAGATACGCAGTATTTT.